One and the same sample provided the 8 T cell receptor beta chains below, sequenced in a study of T cells expressing NK-cell markers. TCRdb reworked the 5' RACE reads into one entry per CDR3 protein, no DNA. Across about 550,000 distinct CDR3 sequences, the top ten clones capture 3.5% to 4.5% of the sample. Specimen: blood T cells: a sorted CD56 or NKG2C T cell subset, CD4+ or CD8+ T cells, or bulk PBMC T cells (not recorded which). The receptors come from a man younger than 30 in good health.

V gene TRBV20-1 combines with J gene TRBJ2-5; there is no DNA to check the TCRdb D call of TRBD1. There are 14 residues in the CDR3. Germline CDR1 and CDR2: DFQATT and SNEGSKA (reference sequence). CDR3 protein: CSARSRTAQETQYF.

V gene TRBV10-3 combines with J gene TRBJ2-1; there is no DNA to check the TCRdb D call of TRBD2. Per the germline V gene, CDR1 is ENHRY and CDR2 is SYGVKD. This CDR3 is 18 amino acids long. This CDR3 reads CAISVLTSGSNSTNEQFF.

J is TRBJ2-1 and V is TRBV9; TCRdb returns TRBD2, unconfirmable since there is no DNA. This CDR3 spans 14 amino acids. Germline V gene data show CDR1 as SGDLS and CDR2 as YYNGEE. This CDR3 is CASSVATSGSEQFF.

The chain has TRBV12-3 or TRBV12-4 and TRBJ1-2; TCRdb's D call of TRBD1 is untestable without DNA. The CDR3 sequence is 13 residues long. The CDR3: CASSFLGVQGYTF.

The rearrangement uses TRBV7-6 and TRBJ2-1; TCRdb names TRBD1, which stays unverified in the absence of DNA. CDR3 length equals 15 residues. Germline CDR1 SGHVS, CDR2 FNYEAQ. This CDR3 reads CASSIGTSSYNEQFF.

This chain connects TRBV7-3 to TRBJ2-2. Germline assignment: CDR1 SGHTA and CDR2 FQGTGA. This CDR3 is 13 amino acids long. This CDR3 is CASSPKINGELFF.

The V gene is TRBV27, the J gene TRBJ2-7; the TRBD2 assignment by TCRdb is unverifiable without DNA. The CDR3 totals 15 residues. From germline, CDR1 is MNHEY and CDR2 SMNVEV (reference sequence). This CDR3 reads CASSLYSRGSDEQYF.

This chain joins TRBV29-1 and TRBJ1-2; there is no DNA to check the TCRdb D call of TRBD1. CDR1 SQVTM and CDR2 ANQGSEA come from the germline V gene. The CDR3 has 13 amino acids. CDR3 sequence reads: CSVDPWTGNGYTF.